This T cell receptor (beta chain) was recorded in a study of beta chain features in type 1 diabetes. The authors reverse transcribed all of the isolated RNA, so sequencing captured expressed TCRB transcripts. The protocol was immunoSEQ multiplex PCR, while the TCRdb copy is restricted to in-frame clones and leaves out a portion. Of 600,000 to 700,000 clones in the sample, roughly 12% were seen once. In the case of this clone: Its antigen is still unknown.

Findings and limits, study-wide: Type 1 diabetes patients had TCRB CDR3s that were shorter (moderately but significantly so) in all four CD4+ subsets.

This receptor was taken from a man between 18 and 29 years old with type 1 diabetes. Sequences were obtained from naive CD4+ T cells from blood.

CDR3 nucleotides: TGTGCCAGCAGCTTTTACGGGGCTTTCACAGATACGCAGTATTTT. Amino acids: CASSFYGAFTDTQYF. The chain has TRBV11-1 and TRBJ2-3, with D perhaps assigned TRBD1 or TRBD2 (5 bases each). Trimming stripped 3 bases from V and 2 bases from J, with 12 bases between. CDR3 size: 15 residues. Germline V gene lookup returns CDR1 SGHAT and CDR2 FQDESV (reference sequence).